This T cell receptor (beta chain) was identified in a study of T-cell reconstitution after alpha-beta-depleted transplantation in children. This clonotype was observed at least ten times. Germline CDR1 MNHEY, CDR2 SVGAGI. The CDR3 covers 14 residues. With V trimmed by 4 bases and J by 6 bases, 4 bases remained unmatched. For TCRbeta, the library was prepared with unique molecular identifiers. TCRdb recomputed calls from the PCR reads with MiXCR, one row per CDR3 protein. Of 200,000 to 250,000 distinct CDR3 sequences listed, 8% to 10% are singletons. This clonotype was sampled from a human donor who donated a stem cell graft to a child with acute lymphoblastic leukemia. The chain carries TRBV6-5 and TRBJ1-4, with 8 bases matching TRBD1. This sample comprised PBMCs from the stem cell graft donor, obtained from the stem cell graft. The CDR3 DNA reads TGTGCCAGCAGTTCACAGGGGGTAGATGAAAAACTGTTTTTT. Translating it yields CASSSQGVDEKLFF.